In its sample, the clone carrying this TCR beta chain was seen a few times. Its target is not known. These data originate in a study of T-cell reconstitution after alpha-beta-depleted transplantation in children. Germline V lookup: CDR1 DFQATT, CDR2 SNEGSKA (reference sequence). CDR3 length: 14 residues. V trimming: 3 bases; J trimming: 4 bases; junction bases outside the gene matches: 7. A library of TCRbeta sequences, prepared with unique molecular identifiers, was generated. Each CDR3 protein is one row after TCRdb ran MiXCR on the PCR reads. The sample has 610,000 or so distinct CDR3 sequences, roughly 27% seen once. General observations from the study: T-cell numbers and diversity one year post-transplant derived largely from freshly generated T cells. Several hundred expanded graft clones reportedly gave rise to the alpha-beta T cells present about two months after transplant.

Sequenced here: PBMCs, sampled before TCRalphabeta/CD19-depleted stem cell transplant. The V and J genes are TRBV20-1 and TRBJ2-7, with 9 positions matching TRBD2. This clonotype originated in a boy less than two years old with Wiskott-Aldrich syndrome, due to receive a stem cell transplant. The CDR3 coding sequence is TGCAGTGCTAGCGTTCTAGCGGGAAGATACGAGCAGTACTTC. Encoded protein: CSASVLAGRYEQYF.